The rows below give T cell receptor beta chains drawn from one sample of a study of blood T cells in healthy people across ages. TCRdb independently ran MiXCR on the 5' RACE reads; one entry per CDR3 protein. The table has over 600,000 distinct CDR3 sequences, under 25% seen once. Sequenced input: blood. These receptors all come from a man in his 70s in good health. CDR3s include the opening cysteine and the closing phenylalanine or tryptophan.

v_call	j_call	cdr3_aa
TRBV27	TRBJ1-1	CASRDRDREDTEAFF
TRBV4-1	.	CASSQVTGGYEQFF
TRBV29-1	TRBJ2-3	CSVASRADTQYF
TRBV14	TRBJ2-5	CASSHGTVQYF
TRBV30	TRBJ2-5	CAWSFQREETQYF
TRBV7-2	TRBJ2-3	CASSLAGHDTDTQYF
TRBV6-5	.	CASSYSMLPKVDEQFF
TRBV29-1	TRBJ1-1	CSVERTVSSEAFF
TRBV6-5	TRBJ1-4	CASSKGQATNEKLFF
TRBV29-1	TRBJ2-5	CSAQAPETQYF
TRBV5-1	TRBJ2-7	CASSLVGGEYEQYF
TRBV29-1	TRBJ2-4	CSVEASGGAKNIQYF
TRBV4-2	TRBJ1-2	CASSQDTGGTVGYTF
TRBV18	.	CASSPPFLNEQFF
TRBV11-2	TRBJ2-1	CASSWTGNYNEQFF
TRBV20-1	TRBJ1-3	CSASPEDRVGNTIYF
TRBV2	TRBJ2-5	CASSENRGKQETQYF
TRBV2	.	CASSDAYEQYF
TRBV20-1	TRBJ2-7	CRAGDSAYEQYF
TRBV18	TRBJ2-5	CASSPRQGSQETQYF
TRBV5-1	.	CASSATDLAGGEQFF
TRBV4-3	TRBJ1-4	CASSPNPGTGARPDEKLFF
TRBV7-9	TRBJ2-7	CASSSWDIASYEQYF
TRBV18	TRBJ2-3	CASSPSGPRDTQYF
TRBV12-3/TRBV12-4	TRBJ2-5	CASTWASGRNETQYF
TRBV6-6	TRBJ2-7	CASSQDRAVEQYF
TRBV28	TRBJ1-5	CASSPLVIDDQPQHF
TRBV5-1	TRBJ2-1	CASSLAGGYYNEQFF
TRBV4-2	.	CASSQVAGTSGRGEQFF
TRBV20-1	TRBJ1-1	CSASGGTLNTEAFF
TRBV20-1	TRBJ2-3	CSALGQPSTDTQYF